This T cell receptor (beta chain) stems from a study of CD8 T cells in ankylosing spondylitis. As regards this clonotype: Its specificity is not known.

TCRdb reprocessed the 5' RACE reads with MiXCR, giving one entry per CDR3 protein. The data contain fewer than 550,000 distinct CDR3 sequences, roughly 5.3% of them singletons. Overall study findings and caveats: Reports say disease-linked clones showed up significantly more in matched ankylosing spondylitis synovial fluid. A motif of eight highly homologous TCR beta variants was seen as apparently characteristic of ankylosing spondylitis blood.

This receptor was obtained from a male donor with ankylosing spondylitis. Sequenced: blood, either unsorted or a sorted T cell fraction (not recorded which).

CDR3 region: CASSALLVPGDTQYF. DNA for the CDR3: TGTGCCAGCAGCGCTTTACTAGTTCCGGGAGATACGCAGTATTTT. The rearrangement uses TRBV7-2 and TRBJ2-3; maybe TRBD2 (5 bases). V lost 5 bases, J lost 5 bases, and 17 bases lay in between. The germline V gene encodes CDR1 SGHTA and CDR2 FQGNSA. This CDR3 comprises 15 residues.